This TCR beta chain came from a study of regulatory and conventional T cells in RAG deficiency (dated 2017 in TCRdb). For context, the study as a whole: To compare the diversity and composition of the repertoires of Treg, conventional CD4+ and CD8+ T cells between RAG-deficient patients and healthy controls, the study applied high-throughput TCR beta sequencing.

About eight healthy control donors served as the comparison group for repertoire analyses. Before genomic DNA extraction, CD8+ T cells without CD4 were isolated from blood. Turning to this clone: No antigen is known for it. There are no base qualities to consult, and no much larger clone falls within one base.

V sheds 3 bases and J sheds 0 bases, leaving 11 bases between their ends. Measured from the cysteine to the phenylalanine, the CDR3 is 15 residues long. Only CDR3 DNA is held: 45 bases, read in frame from base 1. CDR1 SNHLY and CDR2 FYNNEI are derived from the germline V gene. What the research found in general, with its limitations: Compared with control T-cell subpopulations, the RAG-deficient patients had markedly lower Shannon entropy and higher Simpson indices. Rather than being bona fide Treg cells, the sorted CD25-high CD127-low cells in Omenn syndrome patients may represent peripherally activated cells. Unique TCR beta sequences from Treg cells were 95 to 100-fold fewer in Omenn syndrome and CID/AS patients than controls, versus about 10-fold for other subsets. Some T-cell subset analyses were not done for some subjects. All patient T-cell subsets had shorter CDR3 lengths; Omenn syndrome patients showed >80% Treg-Tconv repertoire overlap at nucleotide and amino acid level.

The method behind the library was the immunoSEQ multiplex PCR assay. Rearranged TCR beta chain products were amplified from the genomic DNA of sorted T-cell subsets and were then sequenced. Per the source publication's procedure: Shannon entropy and Simpson indices were used to quantify the repertoire diversity of productive TCR beta rearrangements. Clonal expansion was assessed by the summed frequency of the 100 most abundant productive TCR beta clonotypes among total reads. The TRB repertoires were evaluated with a self-reactivity index based on amino acid usage at CDR3beta positions 6 and 7. Two-way ANOVA was used for repertoire analyses, and Student t or Mann-Whitney tests were used for flow cytometric analyses. Imported from immuneACCESS, the table was reduced by TCRdb to in-frame sequences with V and J called. These copies leave out some clones; in studies compared against another copy, an unresolved V gene accounts for under half, and the cause of the remainder is not known. That table furnishes V, J and clone size, whereas the DNA furnished D and trimming. The sample contains under 35,000 clones, approximately 90% of them found a single time. 5.4% of the sample is taken by the ten largest.

The same data also contributed to another study, on regulatory T cells. As the second study states: The multiplex PCR used 52 forward TRBV primers and 13 reverse TRBJ primers, with assay-based and computational corrections for amplification bias. Restricted unique TRB V-J pairs and skewed V and J gene usage were observed in patient repertoires, most markedly in regulatory T cells. The study compared T-cell receptor beta repertoires of sorted regulatory, conventional CD4+ and CD8+ T cells between CD3G-deficient patients and healthy controls. Ficoll density separation was used to isolate peripheral blood mononuclear cells. CD3+ CD8+ CD4- T cells were isolated on a FACSAria cell sorter. Rearranged TRB loci were amplified from genomic DNA by multiplex PCR within the immunoSEQ assay. An Illumina HiSeq platform was used to sequence the TRB amplicons. Raw sequences were error-filtered and aligned to reference gene sequences by custom algorithms, then analyzed with the immunoSEQ online tools. The frequencies of productive and nonproductive TRB rearrangements were evaluated among unique sequences as well as among total sequences. Groups were compared by t tests, Mann-Whitney tests or two-way ANOVA performed in Prism software.

The V and J genes are TRBV2 and TRBJ1-1, with the D segment identity uncertain. Specimen: CD8+ T cells sorted from blood. This TCR was recovered from a human donor in good health. The DNA is as follows: TGTGCCAGCAGTGACAGACTAAACATGAACACTGAAGCTTTCTTT. It is translated as CASSDRLNMNTEAFF.